Sequencing of this T cell receptor beta chain was carried out in a study of post-analysis software for immune sequencing data. Overall study: The courses of disease that were included comprised relapsing-remitting, secondary progressive and progressive-relapsing multiple sclerosis. Study-wide points: Strong same-batch co-clustering of samples appeared with F measure clustering. Several TRBV segments occurring more often in patients than controls included TRBV5-6, TRBV5-1 and TRBV20-1. Multiple sclerosis patients had significantly lower normalized Chao1 diversity than controls.

Germline assignment: CDR1 SGHRS and CDR2 YFSETQ. V shed 5 bases, J shed 5 bases, and the junction held 7 bases outside the gene matches. This CDR3 has 15 residues. Incorporated into the TCR beta cDNA libraries were unique molecular identifiers, which served to reduce PCR and sequencing biases. Some 500,000 cDNA molecules were recovered from an input of about 0.9 to 11 million T cells. TCRdb re-called the PCR reads with MiXCR, one entry per CDR3 protein. The profile shows some 190,000 distinct CDR3 sequences, around 30% of them singletons. In regard to this clonotype: The antigen remains unidentified.

The sample consisted of blood. J is TRBJ2-2 and V is TRBV5-1, with 9 bases aligning to TRBD1. The source is a girl younger than 18 with multiple sclerosis. DNA of the CDR3: TGCGCCAGCAGTGCGGGACAGGGCTTAACCGGGGAGCTGTTTTTT. As protein: CASSAGQGLTGELFF.